The 15 T cell receptor beta chains below were found in one sample sequenced in a study of blood T cells in healthy people across ages. Primers used in a second PCR of about 6 to 11 cycles were a sample-barcoded 5' primer and a J-beta primer mix. TCRdb itself ran the 5' RACE reads through MiXCR, one entry per CDR3 protein. Found here are over 750,000 distinct CDR3 sequences, 25% of them singletons; the top ten hold just under 9.5%. These data were also reused for a study on T cells of mothers and their children.

Material: blood. All receptors come from a boy aged 10-17 years in good health.

The rearrangement links TRBV7-2 to TRBJ1-2, with 8 bases matching TRBD1. CDR1 and CDR2 from the germline V gene are SGHTA and FQGNSA. The CDR3 has 14 residues. Unmatched junction bases numbered 5, after V lost 4 bases and J lost 4 bases. This CDR3 is CASSSLGTGYGYTF. CDR3 bases: TGTGCCAGCAGCTCCCTAGGGACAGGCTATGGCTACACCTTC.

This chain uses TRBV29-1 with TRBJ2-5, with a tentative D call TRBD1 (6 bases). The CDR3 is 13 residues long. CDR1 SQVTM and CDR2 ANQGSEA come from the germline V gene. The V end was cut by 4 bases, the J end by 5 bases, with 14 bases between. The CDR3 nucleotides are TGCAGCGTTGGCCAGGCCCAGGGGGAGACCCAGTACTTC. This codes for CSVGQAQGETQYF.

V and J are TRBV28 and TRBJ2-1, with 8 nucleotides matching TRBD2. The CDR3 length is 17 residues. Germline trimming cut 3 bases from V and 0 bases from J; bases unmatched to any gene: 7. Germline assignment: CDR1 MDHEN and CDR2 SYDVKM. CDR3 coding DNA: TGTGCCAGCAGTTTCCTAGCGGGTTTGAGCTCCTACAATGAGCAGTTCTTC. As protein: CASSFLAGLSSYNEQFF.

The V gene is TRBV20-1, the J gene TRBJ2-3, with 7 bases that match TRBD2. The V and J ends lost 6 bases and 2 bases, in that order; junction bases with no gene match: 8. The CDR3 length is 14 residues. Germline assignment: CDR1 DFQATT and CDR2 SNEGSKA (reference sequence). The CDR3 region has the DNA TGCAGTGCGATCGACCGGGACTACACAGATACGCAGTATTTT. It translates to CSAIDRDYTDTQYF.

The sample holds a few counts of this clonotype. The chain employs TRBV20-1 and TRBJ2-5, with 13 positions matching TRBD2. The CDR3 has 17 amino acids. J lost 4 bases, V lost 3 bases, and 11 bases had no gene match. Germline loops: CDR1 DFQATT, CDR2 SNEGSKA (reference sequence). The CDR3 DNA sequence: TGCAGTGCTAGTAGAGGACTAGCGGGAGACGGGGGAGAGACCCAGTACTTC. Residues: CSASRGLAGDGGETQYF.

The rearrangement links TRBV6-2 or TRBV6-3 to TRBJ1-1; tentatively, D is TRBD1 (5 bases). Trimming took 5 bases from V and 4 from J, leaving 11 bases between them. The CDR3 has 13 residues. Germline assignment: CDR1 MNHEY and CDR2 SVGEGT. The CDR3 coding sequence is TGTGCCAGCAGTCTAGGGGAACTCACTGAAGCTTTCTTT. Its translation is CASSLGELTEAFF.

This clonotype was counted between two and nine times. The CDR3 DNA follows: TGTGCCAGCACTCTTTCGACCTGGCGCTACGAGCAGTACTTC. It is translated as CASTLSTWRYEQYF. The rearrangement uses TRBV28 and TRBJ2-7; the D is unclear. The CDR3 length is 14 residues. Germline V gene sequence: CDR1 MDHEN, CDR2 SYDVKM. Trimming left V 7 bases short and J 3 bases short, with 16 bases between.

This chain links TRBV7-3 with TRBJ2-1; D may correspond to TRBD1 or TRBD2 (5 bases each). The better agreement between TRBJ2-5 and the DNA end casts doubt on the J call. The germline gives CDR1 SGHTA, CDR2 FQGTGA. The CDR3 is made up of 16 amino acids. The CDR3 loop is CASSSPGPRPIGTQYF. CDR3 DNA: TGTGCCAGCAGCTCCCCGGGACCGCGGCCCATAGGGACCCAGTACTTC.

The rearrangement links TRBV14 to TRBJ1-2; tentatively, D is TRBD1 (5 bases). Per the germline V gene, CDR1 is SGHDN and CDR2 is FVKESK. The CDR3 contains 18 residues. Trimming shortened V by 0 bases and J by 3 bases, and 20 bases separated the two germline ends. CDR3 in DNA: TGTGCCAGCAGCCAAGATTTTCTTCCTTGGGGCCAGGACTATGGCTACACCTTC. It translates to CASSQDFLPWGQDYGYTF.

The chain has TRBV6-1 and TRBJ2-7; D is ambiguous. Germline V CDR1 and CDR2: MNHNS, SASEGT. The length of the CDR3 is 13 residues. V was trimmed by 11 bases and J by 0 bases, leaving 14 bases between them. The CDR3 sequence: CAGRHESSYEQYF. In DNA, the CDR3 is TGTGCCGGGCGGCACGAGAGCTCCTACGAGCAGTACTTC.

The genes are TRBV12-3 or TRBV12-4 and TRBJ2-2; TRBD1 matches 9 bases. The CDR3 has 15 residues. The V segment lost 4 bases and the J segment 5 bases; nucleotides outside the gene matches: 5. Here the CDR3 reads CASSSTGGGTGELFF. The CDR3 bases are TGTGCCAGCAGTTCAACAGGGGGCGGAACCGGGGAGCTGTTTTTT.

V usage is TRBV11-1 and J usage is TRBJ2-1, with D perhaps TRBD2 (5 bases). This CDR3 spans 16 amino acids. Germline V gene lookup returns CDR1 SGHAT and CDR2 FQDESV (reference sequence). Trimming took off 8 bases at V and 3 bases at J, with 20 bases between the two ends. The CDR3 nucleotides read TGTGCCAGCCATCTTGAACCGGGAAGGGTCTACAATGAGCAGTTCTTC. It specifies CASHLEPGRVYNEQFF. The variable domain in full, with the rest retrieved from reference TRBV11-1 and TRBJ2-1, is EAEVAQSPRYKITEKSQAVAFWCDPISGHATLYWYRQILGQGPELLVQFQDESVVDDSQLPKDRFSAERLKGVDSTLKIQPAELGDSAMYLCASHLEPGRVYNEQFFGPGTRLTVL.

This clonotype was counted between two and nine times. The chain links TRBV29-1 to TRBJ1-1; TRBD1 might be the D (6 bases). Germline CDR1 SQVTM, CDR2 ANQGSEA. V was pared by 3 bases and J by 8 bases, with 13 bases between. The CDR3 runs to 12 residues. The CDR3 coding sequence is TGCAGCGTTGAGAGGGGGGCTAGGGAAGCTTTCTTT. Amino acid sequence: CSVERGAREAFF.

This chain uses TRBV27 with TRBJ1-2; D is undetermined. The germline V gene has CDR1 MNHEY and CDR2 SMNVEV (reference sequence). CDR3 length: 15 amino acids. The ends were cut back, 0 bases at V and 4 bases at J, with 12 bases in the middle. CDR3 region: CASSLSAGLVYGYTF. CDR3 sequence (DNA): TGTGCCAGCAGTTTATCGGCCGGACTCGTCTATGGCTACACCTTC.

This clonotype was seen only a few times. The chain carries TRBV13 and TRBJ1-3; D unclear. V shed 6 bases and J shed 7 bases, with 22 bases lying between them. Germline CDR1 PRHDT, CDR2 FYEKMQ (reference sequence). The CDR3 is 16 residues long. CDR3 nucleotides: TGTGCCAGCAGAAACGAGGCAGGAGGTTCGAGGAACACCATATATTTT. Its protein is CASRNEAGGSRNTIYF. Looking up the rest from reference TRBV13 and TRBJ1-3 gives the full variable domain: AAGVIQSPRHLIKEKRETATLKCYPIPRHDTVYWYQQGPGQDPQFLISFYEKMQSDKGSIPDRFSAQQFSDYHSELNMSSLELGDSALYFCASRNEAGGSRNTIYFGEGSWLTVV.